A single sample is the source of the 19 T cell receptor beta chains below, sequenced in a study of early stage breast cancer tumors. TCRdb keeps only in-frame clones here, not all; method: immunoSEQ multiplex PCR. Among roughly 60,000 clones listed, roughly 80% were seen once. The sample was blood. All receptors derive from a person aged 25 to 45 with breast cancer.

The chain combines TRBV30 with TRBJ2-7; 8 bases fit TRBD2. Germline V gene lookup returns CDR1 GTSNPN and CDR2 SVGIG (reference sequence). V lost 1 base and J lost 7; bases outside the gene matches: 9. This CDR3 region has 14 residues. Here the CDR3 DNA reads TGTGCCTGGAGTGAGTTAGCGGGAATCGGGGAGCAGTACTTC. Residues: CAWSELAGIGEQYF.

CDR3 coding DNA: TGCAGCGTCAGGACAGGGGGCGACACCGGGGAGCTGTTTTTT. Encoded protein: CSVRTGGDTGELFF. The gene calls are TRBV29-1 and TRBJ2-2, with 11 bases aligning to TRBD1. Germline CDR1 is SQVTM and CDR2 is ANQGSEA. The length of the CDR3 is 14 residues. The junction had 3 bases not matched to a gene; V was cut back by 6 bases and J by 3 bases.

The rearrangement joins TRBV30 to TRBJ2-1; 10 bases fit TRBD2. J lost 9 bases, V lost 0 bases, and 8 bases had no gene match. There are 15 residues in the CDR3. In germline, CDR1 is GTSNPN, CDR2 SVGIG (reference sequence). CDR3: CAWSVLSGRATEQFF. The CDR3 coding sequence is TGTGCCTGGAGTGTACTAAGCGGGAGGGCCACTGAGCAGTTCTTC.

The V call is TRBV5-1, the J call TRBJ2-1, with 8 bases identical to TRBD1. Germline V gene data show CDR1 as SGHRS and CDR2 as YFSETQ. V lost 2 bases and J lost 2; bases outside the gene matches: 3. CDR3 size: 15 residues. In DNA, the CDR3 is TGCGCCAGCAGCTTTGGACAGGGTGCCTACAATGAGCAGTTCTTC. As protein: CASSFGQGAYNEQFF.

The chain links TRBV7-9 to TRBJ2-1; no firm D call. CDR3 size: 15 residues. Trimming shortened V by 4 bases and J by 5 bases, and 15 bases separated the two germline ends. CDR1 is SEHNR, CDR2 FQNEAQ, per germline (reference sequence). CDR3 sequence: CASSSLGEAHNEQFF. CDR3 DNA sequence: TGTGCCAGCAGCTCCCTAGGAGAGGCCCACAATGAGCAGTTCTTC.

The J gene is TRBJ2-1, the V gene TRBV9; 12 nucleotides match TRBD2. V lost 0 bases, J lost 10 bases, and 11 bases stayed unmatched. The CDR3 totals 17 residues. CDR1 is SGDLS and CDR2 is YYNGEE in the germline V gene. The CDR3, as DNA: TGTGCCAGCAGCGTAGCCCTAGCGGGAGGGAAACTGACCGAGCAGTTCTTC. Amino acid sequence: CASSVALAGGKLTEQFF.

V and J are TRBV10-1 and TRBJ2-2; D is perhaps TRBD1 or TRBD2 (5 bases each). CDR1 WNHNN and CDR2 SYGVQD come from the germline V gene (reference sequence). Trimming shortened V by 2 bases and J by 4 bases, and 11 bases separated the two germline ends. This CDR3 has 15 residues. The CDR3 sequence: CASSEGRETTGELFF. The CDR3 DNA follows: TGCGCCAGCAGTGAGGGCAGGGAGACCACCGGGGAGCTGTTTTTT.

CDR3 region: CASSEGTSGGHDTQYF. The CDR3 coding sequence is TGCGCCAGCAGTGAAGGGACTAGCGGGGGGCACGATACGCAGTATTTT. The rearrangement links TRBV10-1 to TRBJ2-3; 15 positions agree with TRBD2. CDR1 and CDR2 (germline): WNHNN, SYGVQD (reference sequence). The CDR3 has 16 residues. The J segment lost 6 bases and the V segment lost 3 bases, leaving 4 bases of the junction unmatched.

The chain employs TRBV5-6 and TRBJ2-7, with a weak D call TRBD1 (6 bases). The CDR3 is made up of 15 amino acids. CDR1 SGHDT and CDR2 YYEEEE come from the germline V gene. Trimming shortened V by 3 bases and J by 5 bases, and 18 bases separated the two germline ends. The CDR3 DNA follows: TGTGCCAGCAGCTCAGGGTTGTGGGCAGGGGACGAGCAGTACTTC. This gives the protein CASSSGLWAGDEQYF.

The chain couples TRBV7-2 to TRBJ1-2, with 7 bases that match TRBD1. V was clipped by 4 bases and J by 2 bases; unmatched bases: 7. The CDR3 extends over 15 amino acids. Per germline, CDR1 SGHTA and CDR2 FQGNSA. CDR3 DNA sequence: TGTGCCAGCAGCTCCCGACAGGGAAGGAACTATGGCTACACCTTC. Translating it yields CASSSRQGRNYGYTF. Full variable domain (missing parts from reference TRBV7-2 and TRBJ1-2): GAGVSQSPSNKVTEKGKDVELRCDPISGHTALYWYRQSLGQGLEFLIYFQGNSAPDKSGLPSDRFSAERTGGSVSTLTIQRTQQEDSAVYLCASSSRQGRNYGYTFGSGTRLTVV.

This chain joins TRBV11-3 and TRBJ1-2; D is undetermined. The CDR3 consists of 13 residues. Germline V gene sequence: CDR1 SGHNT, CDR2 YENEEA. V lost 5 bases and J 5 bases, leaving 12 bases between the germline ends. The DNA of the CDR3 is TGTGCCAGCAGCCGAGACAACCTTTATGGCTACACCTTC. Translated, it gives CASSRDNLYGYTF.

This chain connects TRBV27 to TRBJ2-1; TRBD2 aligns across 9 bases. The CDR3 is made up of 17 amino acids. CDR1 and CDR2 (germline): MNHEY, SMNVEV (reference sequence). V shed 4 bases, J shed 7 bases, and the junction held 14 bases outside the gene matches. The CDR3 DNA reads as TGTGCCAGCAGTTCGGGTCTAGCGGGACGGAGGAGGAATGAGCAGTTCTTC. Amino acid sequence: CASSSGLAGRRRNEQFF.

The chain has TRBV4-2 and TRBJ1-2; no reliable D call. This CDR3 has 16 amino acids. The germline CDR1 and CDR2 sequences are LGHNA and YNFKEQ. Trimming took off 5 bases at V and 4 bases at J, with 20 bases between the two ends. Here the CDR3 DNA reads TGTGCCAGCAGCTTTATGGACCGGACTTCGGGCTATGGCTACACCTTC. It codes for CASSFMDRTSGYGYTF.

The CDR3 reads CASSSPNTGALYNEQFF. In nucleotides, the CDR3 is TGTGCCAGTAGTTCGCCAAACACAGGGGCCCTCTACAATGAGCAGTTCTTC. The chain employs TRBV19 and TRBJ2-1; 7 nucleotides agree with TRBD1. This CDR3 has 17 amino acids. V lost 5 bases and J lost 3; bases outside the gene matches: 13. Per the germline V gene, CDR1 is LNHDA and CDR2 is SQIVND (reference sequence).

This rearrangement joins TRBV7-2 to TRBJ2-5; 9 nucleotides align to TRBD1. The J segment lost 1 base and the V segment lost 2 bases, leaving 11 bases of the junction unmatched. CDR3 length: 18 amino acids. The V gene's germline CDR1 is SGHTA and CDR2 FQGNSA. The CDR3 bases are TGTGCCAGCAGCTTAACGGACAGGGGATCCCTGACCCAAGAGACCCAGTACTTC. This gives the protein CASSLTDRGSLTQETQYF.

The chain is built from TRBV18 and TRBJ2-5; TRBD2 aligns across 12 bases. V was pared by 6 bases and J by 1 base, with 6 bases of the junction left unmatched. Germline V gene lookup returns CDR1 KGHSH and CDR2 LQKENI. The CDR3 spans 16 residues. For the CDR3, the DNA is TGTGCCAGCTCGCCCCTAGCGGGAGGGGGCCAAGAGACCCAGTACTTC. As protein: CASSPLAGGGQETQYF.

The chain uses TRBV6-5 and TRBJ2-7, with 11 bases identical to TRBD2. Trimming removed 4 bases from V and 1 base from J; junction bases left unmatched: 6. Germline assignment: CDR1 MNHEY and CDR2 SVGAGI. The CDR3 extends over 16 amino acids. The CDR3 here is CASSSRTSGLSYEQYF. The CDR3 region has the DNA TGTGCCAGCAGTTCCAGGACTAGCGGGTTATCCTACGAGCAGTACTTC.

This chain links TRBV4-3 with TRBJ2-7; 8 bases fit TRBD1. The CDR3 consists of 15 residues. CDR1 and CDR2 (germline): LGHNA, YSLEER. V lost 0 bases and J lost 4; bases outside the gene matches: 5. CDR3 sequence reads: CASSQEGTGVYEQYF. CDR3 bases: TGCGCCAGCAGCCAAGAAGGGACAGGAGTATACGAGCAGTACTTC.

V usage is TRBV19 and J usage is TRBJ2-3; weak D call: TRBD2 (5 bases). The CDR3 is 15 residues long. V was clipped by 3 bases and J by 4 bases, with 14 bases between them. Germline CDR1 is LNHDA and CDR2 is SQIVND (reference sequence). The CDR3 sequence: CASSMGIARSDTQYF. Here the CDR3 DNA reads TGTGCCAGTAGTATGGGAATAGCGCGGTCAGATACGCAGTATTTT. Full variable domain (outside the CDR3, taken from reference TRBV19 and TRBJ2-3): DGGITQSPKYLFRKEGQNVTLSCEQNLNHDAMYWYRQDPGQGLRLIYYSQIVNDFQKGDIAEGYSVSREKKESFPLTVTSAQKNPTAFYLCASSMGIARSDTQYFGPGTRLTVL.